The 32 T cell receptor beta chains reported below all come from one sample, sequenced in a study of PD-1 blockade in classical Hodgkin lymphoma (TCRdb year 2020). The sample's time point label, in plain terms: cycle 4 day 1 (C4D1), after 6 weeks of nivolumab. Every trial patient had relapsed following autologous stem cell transplantation, and prior brentuximab vedotin exposure was what differed among cohorts A, B and C. The method was the immunoSEQ multiplex PCR assay. Entries here come from immuneACCESS through TCRdb and include only in-frame sequences with V and J called. Some clones fail to appear in such tables; in the studies checked, an unresolved V gene covers under half of the shortfall, and the cause of the remainder is unknown. For this sample there are 90,000 to 100,000 clones; around 78% appear just once. 8% to 9.5% of the sample comes from the top ten. The sample here was peripheral blood mononuclear cells (PBMCs), taken before the fourth cycle of nivolumab. Every receptor here comes from a human donor with classical Hodgkin lymphoma.

The chain is built from TRBV11-2 and TRBJ2-2; 8 bases are a match to TRBD1. This CDR3 is 17 amino acids long. The ends lost 7 bases at V and 6 bases at J; junction bases unmatched: 16. Looked up from germline, CDR1 is SGHAT and CDR2 is FQNNGV. CDR3 residues: CASTPWGTGGNSGELFF. Here the CDR3 DNA reads TGTGCCAGCACTCCATGGGGGACAGGCGGCAATTCCGGGGAGCTGTTTTTT.

The chain couples TRBV28 to TRBJ2-7, with D hard to call. The CDR3 extends over 12 amino acids. Trimming pared 6 bases from V and 4 bases from J, leaving 10 bases between. CDR1 and CDR2 (germline): MDHEN, SYDVKM. The CDR3, as DNA: TGTGCCAGCAGCCCTGTCCGGTACGAGCAGTACTTC. Amino acids: CASSPVRYEQYF.

This rearrangement joins TRBV15 to TRBJ1-2; 8 bases are a match to TRBD1. CDR3 length: 14 amino acids. CDR1 is LNHNV, CDR2 YYDKDF, per germline (reference sequence). Trimming removed 3 bases from V and 2 bases from J; junction bases left unmatched: 2. This CDR3 reads CATSSRDRNYGYTF. As DNA, the CDR3 is TGTGCCACCAGCAGCCGGGACAGGAACTATGGCTACACCTTC.

CDR3 sequence reads: CAWSDNEQFF. The CDR3 bases are TGTGCCTGGAGTGACAATGAGCAGTTCTTC. The rearrangement uses TRBV30 and TRBJ2-1; D is uncertain. This CDR3 has 10 amino acids. The germline V gene has CDR1 GTSNPN and CDR2 SVGIG (reference sequence). Trimming removed 1 base from V and 5 bases from J, with 0 bases in between.

The V call is TRBV9, the J call TRBJ2-1; D is undetermined. CDR3 length equals 13 residues. Germline values: CDR1 SGDLS, CDR2 YYNGEE. Deletions cut 3 bases from V and 3 bases from J, with 7 bases between. Here the CDR3 reads CASSGTYYNEQFF. The CDR3 nucleotides read TGTGCCAGCAGCGGGACCTACTACAATGAGCAGTTCTTC.

This chain connects TRBV7-3 to TRBJ2-1; D is ambiguous. The CDR3 is made up of 15 amino acids. Germline V gene data show CDR1 as SGHTA and CDR2 as FQGTGA. Trimming removed 5 bases from V and 1 base from J, with 12 bases in between. CDR3 DNA sequence: TGTGCCAGCAGCCTCCGTTCTGCATCCTACAATGAGCAGTTCTTC. It codes for CASSLRSASYNEQFF. Full variable domain (missing parts from reference TRBV7-3 and TRBJ2-1): GAGVSQTPSNKVTEKGKYVELRCDPISGHTALYWYRQSLGQGPEFLIYFQGTGAADDSGLPNDRFFAVRPEGSVSTLKIQRTERGDSAVYLCASSLRSASYNEQFFGPGTRLTVL.

This clone showed up just a few times. The J gene is TRBJ2-3, the V gene TRBV19, with 11 bases that match TRBD1. Germline trimming cut 5 bases from V and 5 bases from J; bases unmatched to any gene: 6. Germline CDR1 and CDR2: LNHDA and SQIVND (reference sequence). The CDR3 runs 15 residues. CDR3 loop: CASSVGQGGIDTQYF. The CDR3 DNA is TGTGCCAGTAGTGTGGGACAGGGGGGAATAGATACGCAGTATTTT.

This clone has more than one count but fewer than ten. This chain links TRBV7-4 with TRBJ1-3; no clear D. The CDR3 is 15 amino acids. The ends were cut back, 5 bases at V and 7 bases at J, with 18 bases in the middle. Germline CDR1 is SGHVT and CDR2 is SQSDAQ. CDR3 nucleotide sequence: TGTGCCAGCAGCCTAAACGGCCCCGAGCGCAACACCATATATTTT. This codes for CASSLNGPERNTIYF.

CDR3 protein: CASSLGGLSSYEQYF. The CDR3 DNA reads TGTGCCAGCAGTCTTGGGGGGCTTAGCTCCTACGAGCAGTACTTC. The chain joins TRBV5-4 to TRBJ2-7, with D perhaps TRBD1 or TRBD2 (6 bases each). The germline gives CDR1 SGHNT, CDR2 YYREEE (reference sequence). The V end was cut by 5 bases, the J end by 0 bases, with 15 bases between. The CDR3 has 15 amino acids. The full variable domain, its missing parts supplied by reference TRBV5-4 and TRBJ2-7, is ETGVTQSPTHLIKTRGQQVTLRCSSQSGHNTVSWYQQALGQGPQFIFQYYREEENGRGNFPPRFSGLQFPNYSSELNVNALELDDSALYLCASSLGGLSSYEQYFGPGTRLTVT.

The CDR3 spells CASSDGTTRDGYTF. CDR3 bases: TGTGCCAGCAGTGATGGGACCACCCGGGATGGCTACACCTTC. The gene calls are TRBV2 and TRBJ1-2; D is perhaps TRBD1 (5 bases). Trimming cost V 3 bases and J 6 bases, with 14 bases left between them. This CDR3 has 14 amino acids. The germline V gene has CDR1 SNHLY and CDR2 FYNNEI.

This clone was picked up one time. This rearrangement joins TRBV5-1 to TRBJ1-1; no firm D call. Trimming cost V 1 base and J 7 bases, with 14 bases left between them. CDR3 size: 14 residues. Germline V gene sequence: CDR1 SGHRS, CDR2 YFSETQ. As DNA, the CDR3 is TGCGCCAGCAGCTTGAACGGGGTCCTATATGAAGCTTTCTTT. Its protein product is CASSLNGVLYEAFF.

The J gene is TRBJ2-7, the V gene TRBV6-4; 7 bases are a match to TRBD2. V trimming: 7 bases; J trimming: 2 bases; junction bases outside the gene matches: 11. CDR3 length: 15 residues. Germline V gene sequence: CDR1 MRHNA, CDR2 SNTAGT. The CDR3 is CASKRSGTTAYEQYF. CDR3 DNA: TGTGCCAGCAAGCGGTCTGGGACTACGGCCTACGAGCAGTACTTC.

This clone was observed a handful of times. V is TRBV5-4 and J is TRBJ1-4; 10 bases fit TRBD1. The germline gives CDR1 SGHNT, CDR2 YYREEE (reference sequence). This CDR3 comprises 15 residues. J was trimmed by 5 bases and V by 1 base; bases with no gene match: 2. The CDR3 DNA reads as TGTGCCAGCAGCTTGACGACAGGGGGCAATGAAAAACTGTTTTTT. Amino acids: CASSLTTGGNEKLFF.

The sample holds one count of this clone. The rearrangement joins TRBV6-5 to TRBJ2-1, with a weak D call TRBD1 (5 bases). The CDR3 is made up of 14 amino acids. Germline CDR1 MNHEY, CDR2 SVGAGI. V lost 6 bases and J 4 bases, leaving 13 bases between the germline ends. The CDR3 region is CASSRSDIYNEQFF. In nucleotides, the CDR3 is TGTGCCAGCAGCCGATCGGACATTTACAATGAGCAGTTCTTC.

J is TRBJ2-1 and V is TRBV7-2; 11 positions match TRBD2. J was trimmed by 4 bases and V by 5 bases; bases with no gene match: 7. Germline loops: CDR1 SGHTA, CDR2 FQGNSA. The CDR3 has 16 amino acids. CDR3 protein: CASSPASGRPYNEQFF. CDR3 sequence (DNA): TGTGCCAGCAGCCCGGCTAGCGGGAGGCCTTACAATGAGCAGTTCTTC.

The rearrangement joins TRBV9 to TRBJ2-1, with TRBD2 matching over 8 bases. Germline V gene lookup returns CDR1 SGDLS and CDR2 YYNGEE. Unmatched junction bases numbered 13, after V lost 4 bases and J lost 10 bases. This CDR3 spans 15 amino acids. CDR3 nucleotide sequence: TGTGCCAGCAGCTCCGGGGGGGCTGCCCCTGGAGAGCAGTTCTTC. It codes for CASSSGGAAPGEQFF.

The V and J genes are TRBV29-1 and TRBJ1-4, with no clear D. V was cut by 5 bases and J by 8 bases, with 15 bases left in between. The V gene's germline CDR1 is SQVTM and CDR2 ANQGSEA. The CDR3 has 13 residues. CDR3 in amino acids: CSVILGWEEKLFF. The CDR3 DNA reads TGCAGCGTTATCCTTGGCTGGGAGGAAAAACTGTTTTTT.

This chain connects TRBV11-2 to TRBJ1-5; 7 bases line up with TRBD1. Trimming took 6 bases from V and 7 from J; bases not matched to a gene: 9. The CDR3 extends over 14 amino acids. Germline V gene data show CDR1 as SGHAT and CDR2 as FQNNGV. DNA of the CDR3: TGTGCCAGCAGGTACAGGGGTACGGAACAGCCCCAGCATTTT. Translated, it gives CASRYRGTEQPQHF.

V gene TRBV6-5 combines with J gene TRBJ1-3, with TRBD1 identical over 8 bases. Germline lookup yields CDR1 MNHEY and CDR2 SVGAGI. The J segment lost 2 bases and the V segment lost 6 bases, leaving 6 bases of the junction unmatched. This CDR3 comprises 15 residues. CDR3 bases: TGTGCCAGCAGGCGAGACAGGGGTCCTGGAAACACCATATATTTT. Encoded protein: CASRRDRGPGNTIYF.

The chain couples TRBV5-5 to TRBJ2-7; 10 bases line up with TRBD1. Germline values: CDR1 SGHKS, CDR2 YYEKEE (reference sequence). J lost 0 bases, V lost 4 bases, and 4 bases had no gene match. This CDR3 contains 15 residues. For the CDR3, the DNA is TGTGCCAGCAGCGCCGGGACAGGGGCCTCCTACGAGCAGTACTTC. It translates to CASSAGTGASYEQYF. Using reference TRBV5-5 and TRBJ2-7 for the parts outside the CDR3, the full variable domain is DAGVTQSPTHLIKTRGQQVTLRCSPISGHKSVSWYQQVLGQGPQFIFQYYEKEERGRGNFPDRFSARQFPNYSSELNVNALLLGDSALYLCASSAGTGASYEQYFGPGTRLTVT.

The CDR3 nucleotides read TGTGCCAGCAGACTCCTAGCGGGGGCCCTCACAGATACGCAGTATTTT. Its protein is CASRLLAGALTDTQYF. This chain joins TRBV7-6 and TRBJ2-3; 10 bases map to TRBD2. Per germline, CDR1 SGHVS and CDR2 FNYEAQ. The V segment lost 6 bases and the J segment 2 bases; nucleotides outside the gene matches: 8. The CDR3 covers 16 residues.

The chain couples TRBV7-9 to TRBJ2-4; D perhaps matches TRBD1 (6 bases). This CDR3 has 14 residues. Germline CDR1 is SEHNR and CDR2 is FQNEAQ (reference sequence). With 5 bases removed from V and 5 bases from J, the gap between germline ends came to 13 bases. CDR3 sequence: CASSQLGAENIQYF. The CDR3 coding sequence is TGTGCCAGCAGCCAGCTGGGGGCCGAAAACATTCAGTACTTC.

The V gene is TRBV18, the J gene TRBJ2-3, with D perhaps given as TRBD1 or TRBD2 (5 bases each). Per the germline V gene, CDR1 is KGHSH and CDR2 is LQKENI. This CDR3 contains 15 residues. Between the trimmed V and J ends, which lost 1 base and 4 bases, there was a span of 12 bases. Here the CDR3 reads CASSPLSGQPDTQYF. Written as DNA, the CDR3 is TGTGCCAGCTCACCACTCAGCGGACAACCAGATACGCAGTATTTT. Filled out from reference TRBV18 and TRBJ2-3, the complete variable domain reads NAGVMQNPRHLVRRRGQEARLRCSPMKGHSHVYWYRQLPEEGLKFMVYLQKENIIDESGMPKERFSAEFPKEGPSILRIQQVVRGDSAAYFCASSPLSGQPDTQYFGPGTRLTVL.

The chain has TRBV9 and TRBJ2-3, with D unresolved. The CDR3 is made up of 14 amino acids. The germline gives CDR1 SGDLS, CDR2 YYNGEE. Between the trimmed V and J ends, which lost 3 bases and 0 bases, there was a span of 8 bases. The chain's CDR3 is CASSAGTSTDTQYF. CDR3 nucleotide sequence: TGTGCCAGCAGCGCCGGAACTAGCACAGATACGCAGTATTTT. The variable domain in full, with the rest retrieved from reference TRBV9 and TRBJ2-3, is DSGVTQTPKHLITATGQRVTLRCSPRSGDLSVYWYQQSLDQGLQFLIQYYNGEERAKGNILERFSAQQFPDLHSELNLSSLELGDSALYFCASSAGTSTDTQYFGPGTRLTVL.

The V and J genes are TRBV18 and TRBJ1-2; 11 nucleotides match TRBD1. There are 16 residues in the CDR3. Germline values: CDR1 KGHSH, CDR2 LQKENI. The V segment lost 0 bases and the J segment 7 bases; nucleotides outside the gene matches: 7. The CDR3: CASSPPNGQGASGYTF. CDR3 nucleotides: TGTGCCAGCTCACCACCAAATGGACAGGGGGCTTCTGGCTACACCTTC.

This chain connects TRBV7-2 to TRBJ2-2, with D possibly TRBD2 on 6 matching bases. CDR1 is SGHTA, CDR2 FQGNSA, per germline. The CDR3 spans 14 residues. Trimming pared 5 bases from V and 5 bases from J, leaving 12 bases between. CDR3 loop: CASSPRGRTGELFF. CDR3 in DNA: TGTGCCAGCAGCCCGCGAGGGAGGACCGGGGAGCTGTTTTTT.

In nucleotides, the CDR3 is TGTGCCAGCAGCTCCCAGGGTTCAGAGACCCAGTACTTC. This codes for CASSSQGSETQYF. The rearrangement links TRBV7-3 to TRBJ2-5, with D maybe TRBD1 (5 bases). This CDR3 is 13 amino acids long. Germline assignment: CDR1 SGHTA and CDR2 FQGTGA. V was trimmed by 4 bases and J by 4 bases, leaving 10 bases between them.

The chain has TRBV11-2 and TRBJ2-1; 8 bases are a match to TRBD1. The V gene's germline CDR1 is SGHAT and CDR2 FQNNGV. The ends lost 5 bases at V and 6 bases at J; junction bases unmatched: 6. This CDR3 comprises 14 residues. The CDR3 DNA is TGTGCCAGCAGCCAGGACAGGGTGGGCAATGAGCAGTTCTTC. Translating it yields CASSQDRVGNEQFF.

The gene calls are TRBV12-5 and TRBJ1-4; 8 bases agree with TRBD1. The J segment lost 8 bases and the V segment lost 10 bases, leaving 9 bases of the junction unmatched. Per the germline V gene, CDR1 is LGHNT and CDR2 is FRNRAP. This CDR3 is 13 amino acids long. The CDR3 loop reads CATAQGAGEKLFF. CDR3 sequence (DNA): TGTGCTACCGCGCAGGGGGCGGGGGAAAAACTGTTTTTT.

This chain connects TRBV19 to TRBJ1-5, with TRBD1 matching 7 bases. Germline loops: CDR1 LNHDA, CDR2 SQIVND (reference sequence). V shed 1 base, J shed 3 bases, and the junction held 9 bases outside the gene matches. The CDR3 spans 17 residues. The CDR3 DNA sequence: TGTGCCAGTAGTATAGGTCTCCGGACAGGAATCAATCAGCCCCAGCATTTT. It yields the protein CASSIGLRTGINQPQHF.

This clone was found a few times. The chain links TRBV19 to TRBJ1-5, with 7 bases fitting TRBD1. V was clipped by 8 bases and J by 2 bases; unmatched bases: 3. Germline V CDR1 and CDR2: LNHDA, SQIVND (reference sequence). The CDR3 has 13 residues. The CDR3 nucleotides read TGTGCCAGTTATCAGGGGGGCAATCAGCCCCAGCATTTT. It specifies CASYQGGNQPQHF.

This clone has more than one count but fewer than ten. V and J are TRBV6-6 and TRBJ2-7; a possible D gene is TRBD1 (6 bases). From germline, CDR1 is MNHNY and CDR2 SVGAGI (reference sequence). Deletions cut 5 bases from V and 4 bases from J, with 15 bases between. The CDR3 extends over 14 amino acids. This CDR3 reads CASSEDRTFYEQYF. CDR3 sequence (DNA): TGTGCCAGCAGTGAGGACAGAACCTTTTACGAGCAGTACTTC.